What follows is one TCR beta chain and its context. Sequencing was performed with immunoSEQ multiplex PCR; in TCRdb, only in-frame clones are kept and a portion is missing. The sample has more than 150,000 clones; around 90% are singletons. The CDR3 totals 14 residues. V lost 2 bases to trimming and J lost 5 bases; unmatched junction nucleotides: 8. Per the germline V gene, CDR1 is SQVTM and CDR2 is ANQGSEA. This entry is derived from a study of T cell responses to AZD1222 COVID-19 vaccine. The specimen was peripheral blood, collected 28 days after the second AZD1222 dose. The chain is built from TRBV29-1 and TRBJ1-1; 7 nucleotides line up with TRBD1. The sequence was obtained from an adult who received the AZD1222 COVID-19 vaccine. CDR3: CSVENPGGDTEAFF. CDR3 nucleotides: TGCAGCGTTGAAAATCCAGGGGGTGATACTGAAGCTTTCTTT.